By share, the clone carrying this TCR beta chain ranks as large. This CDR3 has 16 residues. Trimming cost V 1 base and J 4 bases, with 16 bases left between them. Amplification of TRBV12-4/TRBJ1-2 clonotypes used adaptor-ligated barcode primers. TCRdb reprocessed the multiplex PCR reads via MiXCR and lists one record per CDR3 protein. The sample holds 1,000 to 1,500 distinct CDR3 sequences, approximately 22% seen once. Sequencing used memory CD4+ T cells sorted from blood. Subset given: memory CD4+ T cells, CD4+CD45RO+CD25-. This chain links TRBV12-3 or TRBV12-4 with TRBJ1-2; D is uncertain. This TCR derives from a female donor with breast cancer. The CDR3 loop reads CASSLVSSTVPYGYTF. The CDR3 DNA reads TGTGCCAGCAGTTTAGTTAGCTCCACTGTCCCCTATGGCTACACCTTC.